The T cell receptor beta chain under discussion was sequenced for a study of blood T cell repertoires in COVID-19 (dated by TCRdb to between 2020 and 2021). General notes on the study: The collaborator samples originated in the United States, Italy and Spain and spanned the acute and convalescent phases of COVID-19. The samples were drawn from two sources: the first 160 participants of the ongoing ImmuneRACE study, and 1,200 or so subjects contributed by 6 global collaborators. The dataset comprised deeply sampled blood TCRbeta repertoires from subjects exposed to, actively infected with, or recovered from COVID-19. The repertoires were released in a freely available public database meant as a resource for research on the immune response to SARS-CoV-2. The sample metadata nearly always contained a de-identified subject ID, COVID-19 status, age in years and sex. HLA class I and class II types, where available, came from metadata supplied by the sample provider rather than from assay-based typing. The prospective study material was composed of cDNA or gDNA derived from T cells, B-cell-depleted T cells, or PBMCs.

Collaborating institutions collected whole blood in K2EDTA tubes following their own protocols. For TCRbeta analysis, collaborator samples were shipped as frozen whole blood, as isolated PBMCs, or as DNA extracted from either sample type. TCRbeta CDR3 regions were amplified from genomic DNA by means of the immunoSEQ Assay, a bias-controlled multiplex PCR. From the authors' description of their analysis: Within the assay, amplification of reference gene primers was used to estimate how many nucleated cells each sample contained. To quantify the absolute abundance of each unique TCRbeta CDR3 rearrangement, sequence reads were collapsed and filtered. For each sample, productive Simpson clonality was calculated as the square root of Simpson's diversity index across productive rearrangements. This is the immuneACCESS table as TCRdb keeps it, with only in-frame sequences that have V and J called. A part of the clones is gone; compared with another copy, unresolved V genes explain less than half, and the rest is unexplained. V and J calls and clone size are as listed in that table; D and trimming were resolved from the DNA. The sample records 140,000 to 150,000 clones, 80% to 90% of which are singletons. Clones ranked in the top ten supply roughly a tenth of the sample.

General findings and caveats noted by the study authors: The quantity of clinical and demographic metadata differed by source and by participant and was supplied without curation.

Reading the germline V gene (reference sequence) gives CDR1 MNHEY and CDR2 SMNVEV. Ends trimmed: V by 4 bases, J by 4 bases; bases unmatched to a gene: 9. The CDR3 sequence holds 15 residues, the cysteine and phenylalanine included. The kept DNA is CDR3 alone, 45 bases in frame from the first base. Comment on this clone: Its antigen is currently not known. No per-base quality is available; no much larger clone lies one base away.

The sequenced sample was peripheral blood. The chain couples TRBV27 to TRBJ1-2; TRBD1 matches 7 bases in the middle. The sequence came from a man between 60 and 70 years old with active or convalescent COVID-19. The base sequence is TGTGCCAGCAGTTCGAGCAGGACAGGTCTCTATGGCTACACCTTC. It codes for CASSSSRTGLYGYTF.